This TCR beta chain came from a study of OX40 agonist ivuxolimab in advanced cancers. Overall study context: Every 2 weeks, patients got intravenous ivuxolimab at one of six dose levels (0.01-10 mg/kg). Three patients had partial responses: one hepatocellular carcinoma, two cutaneous melanoma.

Sequencing used immunoSEQ multiplex PCR; TCRdb keeps in-frame clones, though not all of them. The sample has about 90,000 clones, roughly 87% seen once; the top ten hold less than 1.5%. Germline V gene lookup returns CDR1 MNHEY and CDR2 SVGAGI. The V and J ends lost 5 bases and 0 bases respectively, with 8 bases between them. CDR3 length: 14 amino acids. The starting material was CD4+ or CD8+ T cells sorted from blood, obtained in a trial of the OX40 agonist ivuxolimab. V gene TRBV6-5 combines with J gene TRBJ1-3, with D possibly matching TRBD1 (5 bases). This clonotype was sampled from an adult with an advanced solid tumor such as melanoma, head and neck, liver or kidney cancer. In DNA form, the CDR3 reads TGTGCCAGCAGTCGGGGCGTCTCTGGAAACACCATATATTTT. Its translation: CASSRGVSGNTIYF.